The clone carrying this T cell receptor (beta chain) was detected only a few times. These data originate in a study of blood T cell repertoires in COVID-19. About the research overall: COVID-19 samples from acute and convalescent phases originated in the United States, Italy and Spain. PBMCs, B-cell-depleted T cells, or T cells were the source of the cDNA or gDNA that made up the material.

Germline V gene data show CDR1 as MGHRA and CDR2 as YSYEKL. This CDR3 has 17 residues. The V end lost 1 base, the J end lost 3 bases, and 16 bases lay between the germline ends. The Seattle site enrolled patients during active infection and followed them longitudinally. Repertoires were generated with immunoSEQ multiplex PCR, while TCRdb's copy carries only in-frame clones and drops some. The sample includes some 200,000 clones, more than 80% of them seen just once. Source material: peripheral blood. The V and J genes are TRBV4-1 and TRBJ1-5, with D perhaps TRBD1 (6 bases). The clonotype comes from a woman older than 75 with COVID-19, enrolled during active disease. The CDR3 nucleotides are TGCGCCAGCAGCCAAGCCCTCAGGGGTAGCAACAATCAGCCCCAGCATTTT. It encodes CASSQALRGSNNQPQHF.